One and the same sample provided the 9 T cell receptor beta chains below, sequenced in a study of radiation and T cells in renal cell carcinoma. Sequencing used immunoSEQ multiplex PCR; TCRdb keeps in-frame clones, though not all of them. This sample carries about 130,000 clones, around nine tenths of them seen once, and the ten largest clones take 12%. Specified time point: baseline pretreatment blood. Sample treatment: 15 Gy SBRT to primary tumor, nephrectomy 4 weeks later. This material consisted of blood, taken from a patient whose treatment included radiotherapy and nephrectomy. All receptors derive from a woman aged 50 to 60 with renal cell carcinoma.

The chain links TRBV7-2 to TRBJ2-3, with D possibly being TRBD1 (5 bases). This CDR3 contains 15 residues. Looked up from germline, CDR1 is SGHTA and CDR2 is FQGNSA. Deletions cut 5 bases from V and 4 bases from J, with 16 bases between. The CDR3 DNA is TGTGCCAGCAGCCCGGTTACCCTGGGGCCAGATACGCAGTATTTT. This gives the protein CASSPVTLGPDTQYF.

J is TRBJ1-2 and V is TRBV12-5, with 7 bases aligning to TRBD1. Germline CDR1 is LGHNT and CDR2 is FRNRAP. V trimming: 3 bases; J trimming: 2 bases; junction bases outside the gene matches: 3. The CDR3 runs to 14 residues. In DNA form, the CDR3 reads TGTGCTAGTGGTTTTACAGGGGCCAACTATGGCTACACCTTC. Its protein is CASGFTGANYGYTF.

This sequence joins TRBV30 and TRBJ1-2; D is perhaps TRBD1 (6 bases). Per the germline V gene, CDR1 is GTSNPN and CDR2 is SVGIG (reference sequence). Trimming stripped 2 bases from V and 4 bases from J, with 11 bases between. The CDR3 extends over 13 amino acids. The DNA of the CDR3 is TGTGCCTGGAGTACCAGGGGCGGCTATGGCTACACCTTC. This codes for CAWSTRGGYGYTF.

The V call is TRBV29-1, the J call TRBJ1-1; D is undetermined. V shed 7 bases and J shed 9 bases, with 12 bases lying between them. The CDR3 is 10 amino acids. Germline V lookup: CDR1 SQVTM, CDR2 ANQGSEA. The CDR3 is CSAAKDQAFF. As DNA, the CDR3 is TGCAGCGCCGCTAAAGACCAAGCTTTCTTT. The full variable domain, in which reference TRBV29-1 and TRBJ1-1 provide the parts outside the CDR3, is SAVISQKPSRDICQRGTSLTIQCQVDSQVTMMFWYRQQPGQSLTLIATANQGSEATYESGFVIDKFPISRPNLTFSTLTVSNMSPEDSSIYLCSAAKDQAFFGQGTRLTVV.

This chain links TRBV19 with TRBJ2-6, with a possible D match to TRBD1 (5 bases). The germline V and J ends were trimmed by 5 bases and 4 bases, with 12 bases remaining between them. CDR1 is LNHDA and CDR2 is SQIVND in the germline V gene (reference sequence). The length of the CDR3 is 15 residues. CDR3 nucleotides: TGTGCCAGTAGTCCCCCAGGGTCAGGGGCCAACGTCCTGACTTTC. This codes for CASSPPGSGANVLTF.

This chain uses TRBV7-8 with TRBJ2-6; 7 bases map to TRBD1. V trimming: 5 bases; J trimming: 1 base; junction bases outside the gene matches: 2. Germline CDR1 and CDR2: SGHVS and FQNEAQ. The CDR3 runs to 15 residues. The CDR3 here is CASSDRVSGANVLTF. The CDR3 region has the DNA TGTGCCAGCAGCGACAGGGTGTCTGGGGCCAACGTCCTGACTTTC.

V and J are TRBV4-1 and TRBJ2-1; TRBD2 matches 12 bases. The CDR3 length is 18 residues. J lost 0 bases, V lost 0 bases, and 3 bases had no gene match. The germline gives CDR1 MGHRA, CDR2 YSYEKL. CDR3 amino acids: CASSQETSGGPSYNEQFF. The DNA for the CDR3 is TGCGCCAGCAGCCAAGAAACTAGCGGGGGGCCCTCCTACAATGAGCAGTTCTTC.

The rearrangement joins TRBV2 to TRBJ2-6; D remains unclear. V gave up 4 bases and J gave up 0 bases, with 7 bases separating them. This CDR3 has 15 residues. Germline V gene lookup returns CDR1 SNHLY and CDR2 FYNNEI. CDR3 bases: TGTGCCAGCAGTGTGACCCCCTCTGGGGCCAACGTCCTGACTTTC. Its protein product is CASSVTPSGANVLTF. The entire variable domain, with the rest obtained from reference TRBV2 and TRBJ2-6, is as follows: EPEVTQTPSHQVTQMGQEVILRCVPISNHLYFYWYRQILGQKVEFLVSFYNNEISEKSEIFDDQFSVERPDGSNFTLKIRSTKLEDSAMYFCASSVTPSGANVLTFGAGSRLTVL.

V is TRBV30 and J is TRBJ1-1; D remains unclear. This CDR3 region has 11 residues. Germline CDR1 reads GTSNPN; CDR2 reads SVGIG (reference sequence). With 0 bases removed from V and 6 bases from J, the gap between germline ends came to 5 bases. CDR3 nucleotides: TGTGCCTGGAGTGTAAGGGCTGAAGCTTTCTTT. It specifies CAWSVRAEAFF.